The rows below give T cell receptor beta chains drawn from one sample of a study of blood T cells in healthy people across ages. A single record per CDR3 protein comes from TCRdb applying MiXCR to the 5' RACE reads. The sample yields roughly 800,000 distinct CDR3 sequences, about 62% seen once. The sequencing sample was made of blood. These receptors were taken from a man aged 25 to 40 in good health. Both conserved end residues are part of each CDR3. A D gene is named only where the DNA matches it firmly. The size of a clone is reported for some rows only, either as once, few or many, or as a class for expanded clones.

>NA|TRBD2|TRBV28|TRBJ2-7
CASSRGSGSSYEQYF
TGTGCCAGCAGTCGAGGTAGCGGGAGCTCCTACGAGCAGTACTTC
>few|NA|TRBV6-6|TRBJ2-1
CASRPDRSSYNEQFF
TGTGCCAGCAGACCCGACAGAAGCTCCTACAATGAGCAGTTCTTC
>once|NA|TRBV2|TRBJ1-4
CASSASTGRNEKLFF
TGTGCCAGCAGTGCCTCGACGGGTAGGAATGAAAAACTGTTTTTT
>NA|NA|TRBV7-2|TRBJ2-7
CASNSFSYEQYF
TGTGCCAGCAACTCATTCTCCTACGAGCAGTACTTC
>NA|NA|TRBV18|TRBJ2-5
CASSPRGAENEETQYF
TGTGCCAGCTCACCACGGGGGGCGGAGAATGAAGAGACCCAGTACTTC
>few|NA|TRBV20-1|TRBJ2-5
CSANNPEDVQETQYF
TGCAGTGCCAACAACCCCGAGGACGTCCAAGAGACCCAGTACTTC
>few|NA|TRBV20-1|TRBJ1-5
CSARYNSNQPQHF
TGCAGTGCTAGATATAATAGCAATCAGCCCCAGCATTTT
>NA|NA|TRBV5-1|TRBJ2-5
CASSLEDSQETQYF
TGCGCCAGCAGCCTGGAGGACAGCCAAGAGACCCAGTACTTC
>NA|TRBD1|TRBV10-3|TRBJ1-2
CAISDPGQGDGYTF
TGTGCCATCAGTGATCCTGGACAGGGTGACGGCTACACCTTC
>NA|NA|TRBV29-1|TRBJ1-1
CSVGSGAWEVAFF
TGCAGCGTCGGTAGTGGAGCCTGGGAGGTGGCTTTCTTT
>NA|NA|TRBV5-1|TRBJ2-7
CASSLLDPYEQYF
TGCGCCAGCAGCCTACTAGACCCCTACGAGCAGTACTTC
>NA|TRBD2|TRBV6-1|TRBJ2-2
CASRLAGVNTGELFF
TGTGCCAGCAGGCTAGCGGGAGTTAACACCGGGGAGCTGTTTTTT
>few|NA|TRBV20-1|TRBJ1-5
CSASSPDQPQHF
TGCAGTGCTAGTAGCCCCGATCAGCCCCAGCATTTT
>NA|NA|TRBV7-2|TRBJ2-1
CASSLGVWEQFF
TGTGCCAGCAGCTTAGGGGTCTGGGAGCAGTTCTTC
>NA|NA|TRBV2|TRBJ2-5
CASSGGRGAETQYF
TGTGCCAGCAGTGGGGGACGGGGCGCGGAGACCCAGTACTTC
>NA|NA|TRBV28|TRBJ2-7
CASSRPQPSYEQYF
TGTGCCAGCAGTCGCCCCCAGCCTTCCTACGAGCAGTACTTC
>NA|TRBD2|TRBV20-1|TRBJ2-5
CSAMAPTTSGGGETQYF
TGCAGTGCTATGGCCCCGACGACTAGCGGGGGGGGAGAGACCCAGTACTTC
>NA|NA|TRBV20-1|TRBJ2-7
CSASRRVEQYF
TGCAGTGCTAGCAGGAGGGTCGAGCAGTACTTC
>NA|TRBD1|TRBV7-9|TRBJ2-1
CASSSPQGKGNEQFF
TGTGCCAGCAGCTCCCCACAGGGGAAAGGCAATGAGCAGTTCTTC
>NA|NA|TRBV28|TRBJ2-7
CASKGPAYEQYF
TGTGCCAGCAAGGGACCCGCCTACGAGCAGTACTTC
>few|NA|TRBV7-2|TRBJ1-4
CASSPRGPTNEKLFF
TGTGCCAGCAGCCCACGGGGTCCAACTAATGAAAAACTGTTTTTT
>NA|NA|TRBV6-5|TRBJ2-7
CAGSYLGEQYF
TGTGCCGGCAGCTACTTGGGCGAGCAGTACTTC
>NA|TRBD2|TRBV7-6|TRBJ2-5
CASSFSGGAGETQYF
TGTGCCAGCAGCTTTAGCGGGGGGGCAGGGGAGACCCAGTACTTC
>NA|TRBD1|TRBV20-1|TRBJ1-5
CSAHRGADGSNQPQHF
TGCAGTGCCCACAGGGGGGCTGATGGTAGCAATCAGCCCCAGCATTTT
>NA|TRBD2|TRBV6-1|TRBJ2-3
CASSVIGGGAVDTQYF
TGTGCCAGCAGTGTAATCGGCGGGGGGGCGGTAGATACGCAGTATTTT
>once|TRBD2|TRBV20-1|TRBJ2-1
CSARPGLGYNEQFF
TGCAGTGCTAGACCAGGACTAGGTTACAATGAGCAGTTCTTC
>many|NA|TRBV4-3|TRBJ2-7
CASSQTPSYEQYF
TGCGCCAGCAGCCAAACGCCGTCCTACGAGCAGTACTTC
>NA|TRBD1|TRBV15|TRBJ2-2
CATSRDEGGGGELFF
TGTGCCACCAGCAGAGACGAAGGGGGCGGCGGGGAGCTGTTTTTT
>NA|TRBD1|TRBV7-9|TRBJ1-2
CASTRDSYNYGYTF
TGTGCCAGCACCCGGGACAGCTATAACTATGGCTACACCTTC
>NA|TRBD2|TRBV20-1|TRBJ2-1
CSARGGTSASNEQFF
TGCAGTGCTAGAGGGGGGACTAGCGCCTCCAATGAGCAGTTCTTC
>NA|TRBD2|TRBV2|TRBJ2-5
CASSEYSLAGANYEQYF
TGTGCCAGCAGTGAATATTCTCTAGCGGGGGCAAACTATGAGCAGTACTTC
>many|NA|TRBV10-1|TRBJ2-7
CASSPGQSYEQYF
TGTGCCAGCAGCCCCGGACAGTCCTACGAGCAGTACTTC
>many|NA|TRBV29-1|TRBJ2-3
CSVGTAASTDTQYF
TGCAGCGTCGGGACGGCCGCTAGCACAGATACGCAGTATTTT
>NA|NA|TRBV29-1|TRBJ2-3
CSVTGKGGPDTQYF
TGCAGCGTTACAGGGAAAGGGGGACCCGATACGCAGTATTTT
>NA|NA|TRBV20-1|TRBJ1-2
CSARGGRDGYTF
TGCAGTGCTAGAGGCGGCCGGGATGGCTACACCTTC
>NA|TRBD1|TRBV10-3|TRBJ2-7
CAVSGSGQGYEQYF
TGTGCCGTCAGTGGTTCGGGACAGGGGTACGAGCAGTACTTC
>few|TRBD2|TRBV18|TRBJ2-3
CASSPRRAGGSTDTQYF
TGTGCCAGCTCACCCCGACGGGCGGGGGGTTCCACAGATACGCAGTATTTT
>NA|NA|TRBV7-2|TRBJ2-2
CASSLERATWNTGELFF
TGTGCCAGCAGCTTAGAGAGGGCCACTTGGAACACCGGGGAGCTGTTTTTT
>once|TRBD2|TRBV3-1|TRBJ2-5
CASSQFALAGGQGETQYF
TGTGCCAGCAGCCAATTTGCCCTAGCGGGGGGGCAGGGAGAGACCCAGTACTTC
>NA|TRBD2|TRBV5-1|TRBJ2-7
CASSLELAGASYEQYF
TGCGCCAGCAGCTTGGAGTTAGCGGGCGCCTCCTACGAGCAGTACTTC
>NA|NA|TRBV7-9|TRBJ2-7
CASSEDVGDEQYF
TGTGCCAGCAGCGAGGACGTGGGTGACGAGCAGTACTTC
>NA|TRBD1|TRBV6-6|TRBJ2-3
CASSYGTGGAQYF
TGTGCCAGCAGTTACGGGACAGGAGGGGCGCAGTATTTT
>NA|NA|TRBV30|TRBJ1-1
CAWSVDTSMNTEAFF
TGTGCCTGGAGTGTAGACACATCCATGAACACTGAAGCTTTCTTT